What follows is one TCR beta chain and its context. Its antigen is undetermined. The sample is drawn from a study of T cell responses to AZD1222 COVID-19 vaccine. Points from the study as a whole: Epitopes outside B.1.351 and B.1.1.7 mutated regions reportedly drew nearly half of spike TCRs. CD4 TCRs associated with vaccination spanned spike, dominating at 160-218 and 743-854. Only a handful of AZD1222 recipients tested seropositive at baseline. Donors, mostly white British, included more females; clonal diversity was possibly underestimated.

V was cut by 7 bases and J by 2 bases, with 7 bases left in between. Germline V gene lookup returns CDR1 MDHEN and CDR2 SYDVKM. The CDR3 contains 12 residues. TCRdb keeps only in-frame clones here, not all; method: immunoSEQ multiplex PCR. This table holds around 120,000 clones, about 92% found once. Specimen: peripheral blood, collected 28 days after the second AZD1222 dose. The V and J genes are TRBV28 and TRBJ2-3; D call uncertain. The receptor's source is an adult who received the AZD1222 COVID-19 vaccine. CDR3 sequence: CASMTNTDTQYF. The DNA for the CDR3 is TGTGCCAGCATGACCAACACAGATACGCAGTATTTT.